These T cell receptor beta chains were read from a single sample in a study of blood T cell repertoires in COVID-19. Data came from immunoSEQ multiplex PCR; TCRdb stores just in-frame clones and leaves some out. This table has over 400,000 clones, approximately 85% appearing once. Sequencing was performed on peripheral blood. These receptors were collected from a human donor in a cohort sampled during active COVID-19. The CDR3 runs from the conserved cysteine through the conserved F or W. A D gene is named only where the DNA matches it firmly. Size is stated for part of the rows, as once, few or many counts, or as a class when the clone is expanded.

size: NA
J: TRBJ1-1
D: NA
V: TRBV5-5
CDR3: CASRRVGNTEAFF
DNA: TGTGCCAGCAGGCGGGTCGGGAACACTGAAGCTTTCTTT

size: many
J: TRBJ1-5
D: NA
V: TRBV7-8
CDR3: CASSPLSNQPQHF
DNA: TGTGCCAGCAGCCCCTTGAGCAATCAGCCCCAGCATTTT

size: NA
J: TRBJ1-1
D: NA
V: TRBV3-1/TRBV3-2
CDR3: CASSQGSGPSTEAFF
DNA: TGTGCCAGCAGCCAAGGTTCAGGGCCCTCAACTGAAGCTTTCTTT

size: NA
J: TRBJ1-1
D: TRBD1
V: TRBV7-3
CDR3: CASSLQGDTEAFF
DNA: TGTGCCAGCAGCTTACAGGGGGACACTGAAGCTTTCTTT

size: NA
J: TRBJ2-4
D: TRBD1
V: TRBV2
CDR3: CASSADPGQLAKNIQYF
DNA: TGTGCCAGCAGTGCAGATCCGGGACAGCTAGCCAAAAACATTCAGTACTTC

size: NA
J: TRBJ2-7
D: NA
V: TRBV28
CDR3: CASQREMKVSEQYF
DNA: TGTGCCAGCCAAAGGGAGATGAAGGTTAGCGAGCAGTACTTC

size: NA
J: TRBJ2-1
D: NA
V: TRBV7-9
CDR3: CASSLVGSTGHNEQFF
DNA: TGTGCCAGCAGCTTAGTAGGGAGTACGGGCCACAATGAGCAGTTCTTC

size: NA
J: TRBJ1-1
D: NA
V: TRBV18
CDR3: CASSLRDTGKNTEAFF
DNA: TGTGCCAGCTCACTCCGGGACACTGGGAAGAACACTGAAGCTTTCTTT

size: NA
J: TRBJ1-1
D: NA
V: TRBV10-3
CDR3: CAIKIQGNTEAFF
DNA: TGTGCCATCAAGATTCAGGGGAACACTGAAGCTTTCTTT

size: NA
J: TRBJ1-1
D: NA
V: TRBV2
CDR3: CASIREIDTEAFF
DNA: TGTGCCAGCATCAGGGAAATTGACACTGAAGCTTTCTTT

size: NA
J: TRBJ2-7
D: TRBD1
V: TRBV10-3
CDR3: CAISDPGQGAGEQYF
DNA: TGTGCCATCAGTGACCCGGGACAGGGGGCGGGTGAGCAGTACTTC

size: NA
J: TRBJ2-7
D: TRBD2
V: TRBV10-3
CDR3: CAINKREGAEQYF
DNA: TGTGCCATCAATAAGCGGGAGGGTGCCGAGCAGTACTTC

size: NA
J: TRBJ2-1
D: NA
V: TRBV15
CDR3: CATSRDRSTYNEQFF
DNA: TGTGCCACCAGCAGAGATAGGAGCACCTACAATGAGCAGTTCTTC

size: NA
J: TRBJ2-6
D: TRBD2
V: TRBV15
CDR3: CATSRLAGGSGANVLTF
DNA: TGTGCCACCAGCAGACTAGCGGGAGGCTCTGGGGCCAACGTCCTGACTTTC

size: NA
J: TRBJ2-7
D: NA
V: TRBV9
CDR3: CASSEGPVVRSDEQYF
DNA: TGTGCCAGCAGCGAGGGGCCCGTGGTGCGATCGGACGAGCAGTACTTC

size: NA
J: TRBJ2-7
D: NA
V: TRBV4-3
CDR3: CASSKGRGRDSYEQYF
DNA: TGCGCCAGCAGCAAAGGTAGGGGGAGGGACTCCTACGAGCAGTACTTC

size: NA
J: TRBJ2-7
D: NA
V: TRBV9
CDR3: CASSRPENPSGEQYF
DNA: TGTGCCAGCAGCAGACCAGAGAACCCTTCGGGTGAGCAGTACTTC

size: NA
J: TRBJ1-2
D: NA
V: TRBV6-5
CDR3: CASSYEVWDGYTF
DNA: TGTGCCAGCAGTTATGAGGTTTGGGATGGCTACACCTTC

size: NA
J: TRBJ1-1
D: TRBD1
V: TRBV5-1
CDR3: CASSRQGRDTEAFF
DNA: TGCGCCAGCAGCAGACAGGGCCGGGACACTGAAGCTTTCTTT

size: NA
J: TRBJ2-7
D: TRBD1
V: TRBV11-2
CDR3: CASSSDRGLSEQYF
DNA: TGTGCCAGCAGCTCGGACAGGGGGCTCAGCGAGCAGTACTTC

size: once
J: TRBJ2-7
D: NA
V: TRBV9
CDR3: CASSVSGNPYEQYF
DNA: TGTGCCAGCAGCGTCTCGGGAAACCCCTACGAGCAGTACTTC

size: NA
J: TRBJ2-7
D: TRBD1
V: TRBV5-1
CDR3: CASSLRQGANEQYF
DNA: TGCGCCAGCAGCTTGCGACAGGGGGCTAACGAGCAGTACTTC

size: NA
J: TRBJ2-3
D: TRBD2
V: TRBV19
CDR3: CASRGGLAEFTDTQYF
DNA: TGTGCCAGTAGAGGTGGACTAGCGGAGTTCACAGATACGCAGTATTTT

size: NA
J: TRBJ2-1
D: TRBD2
V: TRBV11-3
CDR3: CASSFTWGGRGNEQFF
DNA: TGTGCCAGCAGTTTTACTTGGGGCGGGAGGGGTAATGAGCAGTTCTTC

size: NA
J: TRBJ2-1
D: TRBD2
V: TRBV28
CDR3: CASSFGLGRTSGRGRYNEQFF
DNA: TGTGCCAGCAGTTTCGGCCTTGGACGGACTAGCGGAAGGGGGAGATACAATGAGCAGTTCTTC

size: NA
J: TRBJ1-6
D: TRBD1
V: TRBV6-2/TRBV6-3
CDR3: CASSYENRGGSPLHF
DNA: TGTGCCAGCAGTTACGAAAACAGGGGAGGTTCACCCCTCCACTTT

size: NA
J: TRBJ1-3
D: TRBD1
V: TRBV6-5
CDR3: CAVGTAGNTIYF
DNA: TGTGCCGTAGGGACAGCTGGAAACACCATATATTTT

size: NA
J: TRBJ1-2
D: NA
V: TRBV15
CDR3: CATSRGGGLLNYGYTF
DNA: TGTGCCACCAGCAGAGGTGGCGGCCTTTTAAACTATGGCTACACCTTC

size: NA
J: TRBJ2-5
D: TRBD2
V: TRBV11-1
CDR3: CASSSGLAGETQYF
DNA: TGTGCCAGCAGCTCGGGACTAGCGGGAGAGACCCAGTACTTC

size: NA
J: TRBJ1-2
D: NA
V: TRBV5-4
CDR3: CASSLPPGFSGYTF
DNA: TGTGCCAGCAGCTTGCCTCCAGGGTTTAGCGGCTACACCTTC

size: NA
J: TRBJ1-4
D: TRBD1
V: TRBV5-1
CDR3: CASSRGLTGDEKLFF
DNA: TGCGCCAGCAGCCGGGGCCTGACAGGGGATGAAAAACTGTTTTTT

size: NA
J: TRBJ1-5
D: NA
V: TRBV2
CDR3: CASSEALPGEYSNQPQHF
DNA: TGTGCCAGCAGTGAAGCGCTTCCAGGGGAGTATAGCAATCAGCCCCAGCATTTT

size: NA
J: TRBJ2-1
D: TRBD2
V: TRBV3-1/TRBV3-2
CDR3: CASSPRVAGNGEDEQFF
DNA: TGTGCCAGCAGCCCTCGGGTAGCGGGAAATGGGGAGGATGAGCAGTTCTTC

size: NA
J: TRBJ1-4
D: NA
V: TRBV2
CDR3: CASSVGGQRTKLFF
DNA: TGTGCCAGCAGTGTCGGGGGGCAAAGGACAAAACTGTTTTTT

size: NA
J: TRBJ2-7
D: TRBD1
V: TRBV10-3
CDR3: CAISESRQGFYEQYF
DNA: TGTGCCATCAGTGAGTCCCGACAGGGGTTTTACGAGCAGTACTTC

size: NA
J: TRBJ1-3
D: NA
V: TRBV5-8
CDR3: CASSRAKSSGNTIYF
DNA: TGTGCCAGCAGCAGAGCGAAAAGTTCTGGAAACACCATATATTTT

size: NA
J: TRBJ2-7
D: TRBD1
V: TRBV3-1/TRBV3-2
CDR3: CASSHRAVTGGIEQYF
DNA: TGTGCCAGCAGCCACCGCGCCGTTACAGGGGGCATCGAGCAGTACTTC

size: NA
J: TRBJ2-7
D: NA
V: TRBV5-4
CDR3: CASSSRGSPEQYF
DNA: TGTGCCAGCAGCTCCCGGGGTTCCCCCGAGCAGTACTTC

size: NA
J: TRBJ2-7
D: NA
V: TRBV18
CDR3: CASSPSASSYEQYF
DNA: TGTGCCAGCTCACCAAGCGCGAGCTCCTACGAGCAGTACTTC

size: NA
J: TRBJ2-7
D: NA
V: TRBV27
CDR3: CASSTGDRLYEQYF
DNA: TGTGCCAGCAGTACGGGGGACAGACTCTACGAGCAGTACTTC

size: NA
J: TRBJ2-1
D: TRBD1
V: TRBV19
CDR3: CASSPPGQFYNEQFF
DNA: TGTGCCAGTAGTCCCCCGGGACAGTTCTACAATGAGCAGTTCTTC

size: once
J: TRBJ2-7
D: TRBD2
V: TRBV4-3
CDR3: CASSQDRASGYEQYF
DNA: TGCGCCAGCAGCCAAGATAGGGCTAGCGGATACGAGCAGTACTTC

size: NA
J: TRBJ2-4
D: TRBD2
V: TRBV7-2
CDR3: CASSPELAGGIAKNIQYF
DNA: TGTGCCAGCAGCCCAGAACTAGCGGGGGGGATAGCCAAAAACATTCAGTACTTC

size: NA
J: TRBJ2-1
D: NA
V: TRBV9
CDR3: CASRSSGLDEQFF
DNA: TGTGCCAGCAGGTCGTCGGGTCTCGACGAGCAGTTCTTC

size: NA
J: TRBJ2-7
D: NA
V: TRBV28
CDR3: CASSLLVYEQYF
DNA: TGTGCCAGCAGTTTATTAGTCTACGAGCAGTACTTC

size: NA
J: TRBJ2-2
D: NA
V: TRBV14
CDR3: CASSAFSGLDGELFF
DNA: TGTGCCAGCAGCGCATTTTCGGGGTTGGACGGGGAGCTGTTTTTT

size: NA
J: TRBJ2-2
D: NA
V: TRBV6-5
CDR3: CASSQILGYGELFF
DNA: TGTGCCAGCAGTCAGATACTAGGGTACGGGGAGCTGTTTTTT

size: NA
J: TRBJ2-3
D: TRBD2
V: TRBV3-1/TRBV3-2
CDR3: CASSQDRRASGSHRGQYF
DNA: TGTGCCAGCAGCCAAGACCGAAGGGCTAGCGGGAGCCATCGGGGGCAGTATTTT

size: few
J: TRBJ1-6
D: NA
V: TRBV7-9
CDR3: CASSLARDLSPLHF
DNA: TGTGCCAGCAGCTTAGCCAGGGATCTTTCACCCCTCCACTTT

size: NA
J: TRBJ2-1
D: NA
V: TRBV7-3
CDR3: CASSPDRSSYNEQFF
DNA: TGTGCCAGCAGCCCTGACAGAAGCTCCTACAATGAGCAGTTCTTC

size: NA
J: TRBJ2-7
D: NA
V: TRBV18
CDR3: CASSPTVSGDEQYF
DNA: TGTGCCAGCTCACCCACGGTCTCAGGGGACGAGCAGTACTTC

size: NA
J: TRBJ1-3
D: NA
V: TRBV4-3
CDR3: CASSHNTASGNTIYF
DNA: TGCGCCAGCAGCCACAACACCGCCTCTGGAAACACCATATATTTT

size: NA
J: TRBJ2-2
D: NA
V: TRBV5-1
CDR3: CASSLDVWNTGELFF
DNA: TGCGCCAGCAGCTTGGATGTCTGGAACACCGGGGAGCTGTTTTTT

size: NA
J: TRBJ2-7
D: TRBD2
V: TRBV9
CDR3: CASSVGSSGLAYEQYF
DNA: TGTGCCAGCAGCGTAGGGTCTAGCGGGTTAGCCTACGAGCAGTACTTC

size: NA
J: TRBJ1-2
D: NA
V: TRBV10-2
CDR3: CASSDQGYGYTF
DNA: TGCGCCAGCAGTGACCAGGGTTATGGCTACACCTTC

size: NA
J: TRBJ2-3
D: NA
V: TRBV24-1
CDR3: CATRGGGARDTQYF
DNA: TGTGCCACCAGGGGCGGCGGGGCCAGAGATACGCAGTATTTT

size: few
J: TRBJ1-5
D: TRBD1
V: TRBV5-4
CDR3: CASSVGQLNQPQHF
DNA: TGTGCCAGCAGCGTGGGACAGCTCAATCAGCCCCAGCATTTT

size: NA
J: TRBJ2-3
D: NA
V: TRBV3-1/TRBV3-2
CDR3: CASSSDIPSTDTQYF
DNA: TGTGCCAGCAGCTCCGACATCCCTAGCACAGATACGCAGTATTTT

size: few
J: TRBJ1-1
D: NA
V: TRBV7-2
CDR3: CASSLGGIAGAFF
DNA: TGTGCCAGCAGCTTAGGTGGTATCGCGGGAGCTTTCTTT

size: NA
J: TRBJ2-1
D: TRBD1
V: TRBV19
CDR3: CASSPGTGHNEQFF
DNA: TGTGCCAGTAGCCCAGGGACAGGGCACAATGAGCAGTTCTTC